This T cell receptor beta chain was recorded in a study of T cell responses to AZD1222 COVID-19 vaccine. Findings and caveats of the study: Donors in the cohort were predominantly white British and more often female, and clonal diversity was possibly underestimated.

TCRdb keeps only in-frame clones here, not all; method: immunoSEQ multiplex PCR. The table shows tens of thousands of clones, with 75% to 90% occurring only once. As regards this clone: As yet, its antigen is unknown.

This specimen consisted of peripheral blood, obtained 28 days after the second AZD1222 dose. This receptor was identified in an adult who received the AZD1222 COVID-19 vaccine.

CDR3 DNA sequence: TGTGCCAGCAGCCAAGGAAGTACGACCAAAAACATTCAGTACTTC. Protein sequence: CASSQGSTTKNIQYF. The chain joins TRBV4-2 to TRBJ2-4, with D hard to call. The CDR3 contains 15 residues. The ends were cut back, 1 base at V and 2 bases at J, with 9 bases in the middle. Germline CDR1 LGHNA, CDR2 YNFKEQ.